Below, 21 T cell receptor beta chains from the same sample are listed, as sequenced in a study of T cell responses to AZD1222 COVID-19 vaccine. The table came from immunoSEQ multiplex PCR; TCRdb's copy has only in-frame clones and leaves some out. This table has tens of thousands of clones, more than 85% appearing once. Sequenced material: peripheral blood, taken 28 days after the second AZD1222 dose. These receptors were taken from an adult who received the AZD1222 COVID-19 vaccine.

J is TRBJ1-5 and V is TRBV5-1, with a weak D call TRBD1 (6 bases). Germline assignment: CDR1 SGHRS and CDR2 YFSETQ. The V end was cut by 0 bases, the J end by 6 bases, with 10 bases between. The CDR3 sequence is 14 residues long. This CDR3 is CASSLESGVQPQHF. In nucleotides, the CDR3 is TGCGCCAGCAGCTTGGAGTCAGGGGTTCAGCCCCAGCATTTT.

V gene TRBV2 combines with J gene TRBJ2-7; 8 positions agree with TRBD1. Germline V lookup: CDR1 SNHLY, CDR2 FYNNEI. The CDR3 length is 14 residues. V was pared by 7 bases and J by 2 bases, with 7 bases of the junction left unmatched. In nucleotides, the CDR3 is TGTGCCAGCATGTGGGACAGGAGTACCTACGAGCAGTACTTC. Translation gives CASMWDRSTYEQYF.

The gene calls are TRBV4-3 and TRBJ1-5; D is uncertain. Germline V CDR1 and CDR2: LGHNA, YSLEER. Trimming removed 0 bases at V and 4 bases at J, with 10 bases between. The CDR3 loop spans 15 amino acids. The CDR3 DNA is TGCGCCAGCAGCCAAGAGGGTAGTCCTAATCAGCCCCAGCATTTT. This sequence encodes CASSQEGSPNQPQHF.

The rearrangement links TRBV19 to TRBJ2-6; D is uncertain. This CDR3 spans 11 amino acids. V was cut by 6 bases and J by 9 bases, with 6 bases left in between. The germline gives CDR1 LNHDA, CDR2 SQIVND (reference sequence). As DNA, the CDR3 is TGTGCCAGTAGCCAAATCAACGTCCTGACTTTC. Translation gives CASSQINVLTF.

V usage is TRBV6-5 and J usage is TRBJ2-1; 12 bases are shared with TRBD2. The germline gives CDR1 MNHEY, CDR2 SVGAGI. There are 14 residues in the CDR3. V gave up 6 bases and J gave up 7 bases; unmatched junction bases: 4. This CDR3 is CASSLGLAGNEQFF. The DNA of the CDR3 is TGTGCCAGCAGCTTGGGACTAGCGGGTAATGAGCAGTTCTTC.

As DNA, the CDR3 is TGTGCCTCGCGAGAACTAGCGGGAGGCCAAGAGACCCAGTACTTC. Protein: CASRELAGGQETQYF. The chain recombines TRBV10-3 with TRBJ2-5; 12 nucleotides align to TRBD2. The trim removed 11 bases at V and 1 base at J, leaving 8 bases unmatched. The CDR3 has 15 residues. Germline assignment: CDR1 ENHRY and CDR2 SYGVKD.

This chain joins TRBV11-2 and TRBJ2-3, with D tentatively TRBD1 or TRBD2 (5 bases each). Deletions cut 6 bases from V and 2 bases from J, with 9 bases between. This CDR3 is built from 13 residues. CDR1 and CDR2 from the germline V gene are SGHAT and FQNNGV. The CDR3 sequence is CASRGENTDTQYF. DNA of the CDR3: TGTGCCAGCAGGGGGGAGAACACAGATACGCAGTATTTT. Looking up the rest from reference TRBV11-2 and TRBJ2-3 gives the full variable domain: EAGVAQSPRYKIIEKRQSVAFWCNPISGHATLYWYQQILGQGPKLLIQFQNNGVVDDSQLPKDRFSAERLKGVDSTLKIQPAKLEDSAVYLCASRGENTDTQYFGPGTRLTVL.

The chain combines TRBV6-5 with TRBJ1-2; 8 nucleotides agree with TRBD1. In germline, CDR1 is MNHEY, CDR2 SVGAGI. The CDR3 spans 15 residues. Losses at the gene ends were 6 bases for V and 2 bases for J; bases not matched to a gene: 8. CDR3 region: CASRSSGQANYGYTF. The CDR3 nucleotides are TGTGCCAGCAGATCCTCGGGACAGGCAAACTATGGCTACACCTTC.

This sequence joins TRBV28 and TRBJ2-3, with 9 bases that match TRBD2. Trimming at V came to 4 bases and at J to 5 bases, leaving 7 bases not matched to a gene. Germline assignment: CDR1 MDHEN and CDR2 SYDVKM. The CDR3 loop spans 15 amino acids. CDR3 coding DNA: TGTGCCAGCAGTTCCATAGCGGGAGAAGTAGATACGCAGTATTTT. Its protein product is CASSSIAGEVDTQYF.

The chain links TRBV5-8 to TRBJ2-1, with 10 bases identical to TRBD2. This CDR3 region has 15 residues. J gave up 5 bases and V 2 bases, and 4 bases lay outside the gene matches. Germline CDR1 is SGHTS and CDR2 is YDEGEE. CDR3 residues: CASSFLAGGDNEQFF. CDR3 sequence (DNA): TGTGCCAGCAGCTTCTTAGCGGGAGGAGACAATGAGCAGTTCTTC.

This chain links TRBV9 with TRBJ2-3; D is possibly TRBD1 (6 bases). Trimming removed 0 bases at V and 0 bases at J, with 11 bases between. The CDR3 has 16 amino acids. The V gene's germline CDR1 is SGDLS and CDR2 YYNGEE. The CDR3 loop is CASSVGGGQSTDTQYF. As DNA, the CDR3 is TGTGCCAGCAGCGTAGGAGGAGGACAGAGCACAGATACGCAGTATTTT.

V usage is TRBV7-6 and J usage is TRBJ2-7, with 8 bases that match TRBD2. V gave up 6 bases and J gave up 2 bases; unmatched junction bases: 12. The germline V gene encodes CDR1 SGHVS and CDR2 FNYEAQ. The CDR3 consists of 16 residues. DNA for the CDR3: TGTGCCAGCAGTCACAACGGGGGGGGCCGCGCCTACGAGCAGTACTTC. Amino acid sequence: CASSHNGGGRAYEQYF.

The rearrangement links TRBV15 to TRBJ2-2; 9 bases are shared with TRBD1. The CDR3 runs to 16 residues. V shed 1 base and J 2 bases; nucleotides not matched to a gene: 2. CDR1 and CDR2 (germline): LNHNV, YYDKDF (reference sequence). Here the CDR3 reads CATSRVGQGNTGELFF. The CDR3 DNA follows: TGTGCCACCAGCAGAGTGGGACAGGGTAACACCGGGGAGCTGTTTTTT. Filled out from reference TRBV15 and TRBJ2-2, the complete variable domain reads DAMVIQNPRYQVTQFGKPVTLSCSQTLNHNVMYWYQQKSSQAPKLLFHYYDKDFNNEADTPDNFQSRRPNTSFCFLDIRSPGLGDTAMYLCATSRVGQGNTGELFFGEGSRLTVL.

The CDR3 spells CASATVASPETQYF. As DNA, the CDR3 is TGTGCCAGCGCTACTGTGGCTAGCCCGGAGACCCAGTACTTC. V is TRBV25-1 and J is TRBJ2-5; a possible D gene is TRBD2 (5 bases). The germline V gene has CDR1 MGHDK and CDR2 SYGVNS. The ends were cut back, 8 bases at V and 5 bases at J, with 18 bases in the middle. The CDR3 runs to 14 residues.

The CDR3: CATTSTGGWETQYF. Written as DNA, the CDR3 is TGCGCCACCACCAGCACAGGGGGCTGGGAGACCCAGTACTTC. This chain joins TRBV5-1 and TRBJ2-5; 9 bases map to TRBD1. CDR1 and CDR2 (germline): SGHRS, YFSETQ. This CDR3 comprises 14 residues. J gave up 5 bases and V 9 bases, and 11 bases lay outside the gene matches.

This clone was seen just once. The genes are TRBV5-8 and TRBJ2-3, with 9 bases that match TRBD2. This CDR3 contains 15 residues. V was pared by 0 bases and J by 4 bases, with 3 bases of the junction left unmatched. CDR1 and CDR2 from the germline V gene are SGHTS and YDEGEE. CDR3 bases: TGTGCCAGCAGCTTGGGGGGACTAGCACCAGATACGCAGTATTTT. Protein: CASSLGGLAPDTQYF.

V and J are TRBV9 and TRBJ1-1, with unresolved D. The germline CDR1 and CDR2 sequences are SGDLS and YYNGEE. This CDR3 spans 13 amino acids. Trimming took 4 bases from V and 0 from J, leaving 7 bases between them. Here the CDR3 reads CASSPHLNTEAFF. The CDR3 DNA is TGTGCCAGCAGCCCCCACTTGAACACTGAAGCTTTCTTT.

The rearrangement links TRBV4-3 to TRBJ2-7; D perhaps matches TRBD2 (5 bases). This CDR3 has 13 amino acids. Per germline, CDR1 LGHNA and CDR2 YSLEER. V lost 0 bases to trimming and J lost 5 bases, with 8 bases between them. DNA for the CDR3: TGCGCCAGCAGCCAAGATACGGGAAACGAGCAGTACTTC. Its translation is CASSQDTGNEQYF.

The rearrangement links TRBV5-6 to TRBJ2-5; TRBD2 agrees at 12 bases. This CDR3 has 15 residues. Germline CDR1 and CDR2: SGHDT and YYEEEE. V was clipped by 3 bases and J by 4 bases; unmatched bases: 4. The CDR3 loop reads CASSWTSGIRETQYF. CDR3 nucleotides: TGTGCCAGCAGCTGGACTAGCGGGATTAGAGAGACCCAGTACTTC.

V gene TRBV18 combines with J gene TRBJ1-1, with a weak D call TRBD1 (5 bases). There are 18 residues in the CDR3. The V end was cut by 2 bases, the J end by 4 bases, with 23 bases between. The germline V gene has CDR1 KGHSH and CDR2 LQKENI. CDR3 sequence (DNA): TGTGCCAGCTCACCAAGGATTGGGGTCGGGGGGTTAAGCACTGAAGCTTTCTTT. Translated, it gives CASSPRIGVGGLSTEAFF.

This chain joins TRBV28 and TRBJ1-2; D gene unclear. Germline CDR1 is MDHEN and CDR2 is SYDVKM. The germline V and J ends were trimmed by 2 bases and 3 bases, with 10 bases remaining between them. This CDR3 has 14 amino acids. The chain's CDR3 is CASSLIAADYGYTF. CDR3 DNA: TGTGCCAGCAGTTTAATCGCGGCAGACTATGGCTACACCTTC.